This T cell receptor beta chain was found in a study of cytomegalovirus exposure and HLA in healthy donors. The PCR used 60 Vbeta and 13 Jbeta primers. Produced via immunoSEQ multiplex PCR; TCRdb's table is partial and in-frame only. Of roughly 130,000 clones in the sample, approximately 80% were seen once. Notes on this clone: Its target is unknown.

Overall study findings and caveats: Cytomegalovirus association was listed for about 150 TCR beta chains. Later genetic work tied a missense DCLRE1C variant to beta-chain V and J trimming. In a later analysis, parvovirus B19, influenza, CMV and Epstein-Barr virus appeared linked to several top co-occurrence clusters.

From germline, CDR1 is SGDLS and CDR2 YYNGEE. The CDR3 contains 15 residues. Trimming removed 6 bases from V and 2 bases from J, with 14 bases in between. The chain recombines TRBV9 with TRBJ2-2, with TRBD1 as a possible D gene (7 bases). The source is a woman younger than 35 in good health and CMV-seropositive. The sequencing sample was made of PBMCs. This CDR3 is CASKSGGQNTGELFF. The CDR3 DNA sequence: TGTGCCAGCAAGTCAGGGGGGCAAAACACCGGGGAGCTGTTTTTT.